Below, 4 T cell receptor beta chains from the same sample are listed, as sequenced in a study of technical replicates of blood from a handful of donors. Assay: immunoSEQ multiplex PCR; the TCRdb copy retains only in-frame clones and omits some. The table lists tens of thousands of clones, roughly 90% of them singletons, with less than 0.5% in the top ten. Material: T cells isolated from PBMCs. The receptors come from a human donor in good health.

V usage is TRBV19 and J usage is TRBJ1-5; a possible D gene is TRBD1 (6 bases). V was clipped by 5 bases and J by 2 bases, with 10 bases between them. Germline CDR1 is LNHDA and CDR2 is SQIVND (reference sequence). The CDR3 consists of 14 residues. The DNA for the CDR3 is TGTGCCAGTAGTTCCCGACAGGGCAATCAGCCCCAGCATTTT. This encodes CASSSRQGNQPQHF.

V and J are TRBV11-3 and TRBJ2-7; D gene unclear. V was shortened by 0 bases and J by 1 base, with 13 bases between the two germline ends. The CDR3 runs 16 residues. Germline V CDR1 and CDR2: SGHNT, YENEEA. The CDR3 region is CASSLELSGFSYEQYF. The CDR3 DNA reads TGTGCCAGCAGCTTAGAATTGTCCGGGTTTTCCTACGAGCAGTACTTC.

The V call is TRBV2, the J call TRBJ1-1; D not resolved. Trimming shortened V by 8 bases and J by 5 bases, and 6 bases separated the two germline ends. CDR3 length: 10 amino acids. Germline assignment: CDR1 SNHLY and CDR2 FYNNEI. The CDR3 DNA reads as TGTGCCAGCCTAGCGACTGAAGCTTTCTTT. Translated: CASLATEAFF. The variable domain in full, completed from reference TRBV2 and TRBJ1-1, reads EPEVTQTPSHQVTQMGQEVILRCVPISNHLYFYWYRQILGQKVEFLVSFYNNEISEKSEIFDDQFSVERPDGSNFTLKIRSTKLEDSAMYFCASLATEAFFGQGTRLTVV.

The V call is TRBV2, the J call TRBJ2-7, with 9 positions matching TRBD1. The germline V gene has CDR1 SNHLY and CDR2 FYNNEI. J lost 6 bases, V lost 1 base, and 1 base had no gene match. There are 13 residues in the CDR3. CDR3 DNA sequence: TGTGCCAGCAGTGAAGACAGGGGGCTCGAGCAGTACTTC. Residues: CASSEDRGLEQYF.